The source of this T cell receptor (beta chain) is a study of blood T cell repertoires in COVID-19. Study-level background: T cells, B-cell-depleted T cells, or PBMCs supplied cDNA or gDNA.

Repertoires were generated with immunoSEQ multiplex PCR, while TCRdb's copy carries only in-frame clones and drops some. The sample shows 200,000 to 250,000 clones, approximately 90% of them seen only once. Germline loops: CDR1 SGHRS, CDR2 YFSETQ. CDR3 length: 15 amino acids. V shed 1 base, J shed 5 bases, and the junction held 4 bases outside the gene matches. This chain connects TRBV5-1 to TRBJ2-1; 9 bases map to TRBD2. Material: PBMCs or T cells enriched from blood (not recorded which). The sequence was obtained from a woman aged 25 to 39 with acute COVID-19. The DNA of the CDR3 is TGCGCCAGCAGCTTGTCTGGCGGGGGGGACAATGAGCAGTTCTTC. Amino acid sequence: CASSLSGGGDNEQFF.